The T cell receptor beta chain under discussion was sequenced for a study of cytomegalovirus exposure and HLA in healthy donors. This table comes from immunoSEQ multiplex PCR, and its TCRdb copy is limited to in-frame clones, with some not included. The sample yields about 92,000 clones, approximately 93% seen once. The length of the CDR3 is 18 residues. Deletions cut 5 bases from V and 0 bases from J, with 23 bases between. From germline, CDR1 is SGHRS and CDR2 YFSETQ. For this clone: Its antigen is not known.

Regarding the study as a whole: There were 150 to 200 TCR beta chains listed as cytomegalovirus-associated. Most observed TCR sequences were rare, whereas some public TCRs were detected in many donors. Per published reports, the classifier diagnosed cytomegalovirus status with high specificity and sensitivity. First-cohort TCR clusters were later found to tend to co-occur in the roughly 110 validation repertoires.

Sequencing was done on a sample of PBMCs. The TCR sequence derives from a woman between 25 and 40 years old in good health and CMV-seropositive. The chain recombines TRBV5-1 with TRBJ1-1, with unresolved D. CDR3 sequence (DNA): TGCGCCAGCAGTTCGTCAGTGGTTCAGTTCGACATGAACACTGAAGCTTTCTTT. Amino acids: CASSSSVVQFDMNTEAFF.